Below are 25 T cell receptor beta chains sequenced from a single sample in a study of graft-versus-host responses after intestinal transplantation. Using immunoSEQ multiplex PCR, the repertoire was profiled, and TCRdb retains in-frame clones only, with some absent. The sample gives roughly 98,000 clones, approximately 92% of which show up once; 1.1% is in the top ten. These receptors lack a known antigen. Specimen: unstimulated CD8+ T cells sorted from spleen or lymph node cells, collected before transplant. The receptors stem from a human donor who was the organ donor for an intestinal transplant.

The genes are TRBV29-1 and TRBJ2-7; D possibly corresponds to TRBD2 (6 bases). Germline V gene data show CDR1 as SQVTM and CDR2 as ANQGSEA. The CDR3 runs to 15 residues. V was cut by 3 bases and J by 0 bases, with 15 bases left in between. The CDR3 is CSVEGSGSSSYEQYF. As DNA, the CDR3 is TGCAGCGTTGAGGGGAGCGGGTCTTCCTCCTACGAGCAGTACTTC.

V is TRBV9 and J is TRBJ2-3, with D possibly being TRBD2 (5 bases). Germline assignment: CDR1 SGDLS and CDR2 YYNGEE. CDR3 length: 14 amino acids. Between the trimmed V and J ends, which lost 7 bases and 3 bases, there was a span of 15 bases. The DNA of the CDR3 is TGTGCCAGCGGCGGCGGGTCACGGACAGATACGCAGTATTTT. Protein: CASGGGSRTDTQYF.

The DNA for the CDR3 is TGTGCCAGTAGTCAGGGGACTATGCGAGCCGCGGAGACCCAGTACTTC. Its translation: CASSQGTMRAAETQYF. The chain combines TRBV19 with TRBJ2-5; TRBD2 is a possible D gene (7 bases). Germline CDR1 is LNHDA and CDR2 is SQIVND (reference sequence). This CDR3 contains 16 residues. Trimming cost V 5 bases and J 5 bases, with 21 bases left between them.

The CDR3 DNA follows: TGTGCCAGCAGCAACGGTGGCGGGGAGCTGTTTTTT. The encoded protein is CASSNGGGELFF. The chain links TRBV7-9 to TRBJ2-2; no firm D call. The CDR3 length is 12 residues. Germline assignment: CDR1 SEHNR and CDR2 FQNEAQ (reference sequence). Trimming removed 5 bases from V and 7 bases from J, with 8 bases in between. Full variable domain (remainder filled in from reference TRBV7-9 and TRBJ2-2): DTGVSQNPRHKITKRGQNVTFRCDPISEHNRLYWYRQTLGQGPEFLTYFQNEAQLEKSRLLSDRFSAERPKGSFSTLEIQRTEQGDSAMYLCASSNGGGELFFGEGSRLTVL.

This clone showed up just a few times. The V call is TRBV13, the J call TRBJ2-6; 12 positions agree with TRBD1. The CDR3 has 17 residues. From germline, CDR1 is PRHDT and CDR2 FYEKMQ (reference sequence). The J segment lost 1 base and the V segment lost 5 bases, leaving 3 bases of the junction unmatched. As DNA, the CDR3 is TGTGCCAGCAGCAAGGGACAGGGGGCTTCTGGGGCCAACGTCCTGACTTTC. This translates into CASSKGQGASGANVLTF.

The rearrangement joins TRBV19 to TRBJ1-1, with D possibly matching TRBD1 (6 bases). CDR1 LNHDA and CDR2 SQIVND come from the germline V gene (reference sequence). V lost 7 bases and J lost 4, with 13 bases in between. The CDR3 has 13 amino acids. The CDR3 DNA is TGTGCCAGTACATGGGGGCCCGGCACTGAAGCTTTCTTT. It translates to CASTWGPGTEAFF.

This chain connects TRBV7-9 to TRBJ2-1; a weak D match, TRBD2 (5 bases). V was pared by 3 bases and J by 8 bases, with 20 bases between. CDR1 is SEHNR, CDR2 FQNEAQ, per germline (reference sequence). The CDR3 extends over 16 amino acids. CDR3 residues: CASSFFLGMGIDEQFF. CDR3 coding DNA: TGTGCCAGCAGCTTTTTTCTCGGGATGGGTATCGATGAGCAGTTCTTC.

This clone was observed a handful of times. DNA of the CDR3: TGCAGTGGGCAGAACACTGAAGCTTTCTTT. Amino acids: CSGQNTEAFF. V gene TRBV20-1 combines with J gene TRBJ1-1; D ambiguous. The germline V and J ends were trimmed by 7 bases and 1 base, with 4 bases remaining between them. Germline values: CDR1 DFQATT, CDR2 SNEGSKA (reference sequence). This CDR3 comprises 10 residues.

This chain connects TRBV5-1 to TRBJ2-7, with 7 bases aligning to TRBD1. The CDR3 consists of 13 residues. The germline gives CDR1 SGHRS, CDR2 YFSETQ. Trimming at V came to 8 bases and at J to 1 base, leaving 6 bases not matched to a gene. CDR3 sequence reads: CASNGDSSYEQYF. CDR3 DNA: TGCGCCAGTAATGGGGACAGTTCCTACGAGCAGTACTTC.

In nucleotides, the CDR3 is TGCGCCAGCAGTCCAGGGCATGGCTACACCTTC. This encodes CASSPGHGYTF. The chain joins TRBV4-1 to TRBJ1-2; maybe TRBD1 (5 bases). Germline lookup yields CDR1 MGHRA and CDR2 YSYEKL. V gave up 6 bases and J gave up 6 bases, with 8 bases separating them. The CDR3 runs to 11 residues.

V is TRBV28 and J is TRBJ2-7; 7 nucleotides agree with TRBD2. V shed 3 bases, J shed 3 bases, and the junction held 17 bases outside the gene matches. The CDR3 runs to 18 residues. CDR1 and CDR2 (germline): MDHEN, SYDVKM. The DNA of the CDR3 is TGTGCCAGCAGTTTTAGGGTCTGGCGAGCGGGAAGAATCTACGAGCAGTACTTC. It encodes CASSFRVWRAGRIYEQYF.

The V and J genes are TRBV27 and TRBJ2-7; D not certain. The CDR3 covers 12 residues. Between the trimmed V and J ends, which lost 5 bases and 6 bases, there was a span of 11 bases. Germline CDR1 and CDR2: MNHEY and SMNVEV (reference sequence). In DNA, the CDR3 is TGTGCCAGCAGTACCAACGGTGGCGAGCAGTACTTC. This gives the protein CASSTNGGEQYF.

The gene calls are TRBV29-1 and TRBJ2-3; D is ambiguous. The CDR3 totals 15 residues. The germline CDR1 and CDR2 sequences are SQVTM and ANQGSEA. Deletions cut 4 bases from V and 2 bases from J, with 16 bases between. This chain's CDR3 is CSVVRPRSFTDTQYF. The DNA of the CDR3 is TGCAGCGTTGTTCGGCCGAGGTCGTTCACAGATACGCAGTATTTT.

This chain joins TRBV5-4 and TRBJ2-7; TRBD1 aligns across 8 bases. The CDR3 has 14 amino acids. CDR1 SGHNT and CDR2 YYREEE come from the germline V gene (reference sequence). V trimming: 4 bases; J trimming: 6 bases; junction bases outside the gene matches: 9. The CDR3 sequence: CASSVGTGGGEQYF. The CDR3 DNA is TGTGCCAGCAGCGTAGGGACAGGTGGGGGCGAGCAGTACTTC.

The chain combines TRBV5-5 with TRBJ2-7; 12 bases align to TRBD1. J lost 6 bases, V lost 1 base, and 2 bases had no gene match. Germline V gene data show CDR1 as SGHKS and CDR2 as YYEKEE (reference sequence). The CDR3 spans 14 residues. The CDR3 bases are TGTGCCAGCAGCTTGTGGGACAGGGGGCCCGAGCAGTACTTC. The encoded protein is CASSLWDRGPEQYF.

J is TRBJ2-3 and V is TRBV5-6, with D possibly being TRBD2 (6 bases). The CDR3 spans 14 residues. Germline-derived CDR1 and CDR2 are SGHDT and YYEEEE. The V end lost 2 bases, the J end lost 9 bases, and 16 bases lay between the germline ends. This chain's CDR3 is CASSFGGEGETQYF. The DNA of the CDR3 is TGTGCCAGCAGCTTCGGGGGAGAGGGTGAAACGCAGTATTTT.

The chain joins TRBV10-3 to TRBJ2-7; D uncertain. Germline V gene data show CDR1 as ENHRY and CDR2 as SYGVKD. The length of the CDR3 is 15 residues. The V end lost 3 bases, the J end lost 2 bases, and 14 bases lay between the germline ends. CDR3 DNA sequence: TGTGCCATCAGTGACAGGCGCTCATGGGCCTACGAGCAGTACTTC. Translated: CAISDRRSWAYEQYF.

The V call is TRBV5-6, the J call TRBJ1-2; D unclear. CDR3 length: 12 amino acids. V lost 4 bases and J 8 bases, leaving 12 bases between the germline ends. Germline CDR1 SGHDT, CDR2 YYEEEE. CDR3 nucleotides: TGTGCCAGCAGCACAGAATGGGTGGGCTACACCTTC. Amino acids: CASSTEWVGYTF.

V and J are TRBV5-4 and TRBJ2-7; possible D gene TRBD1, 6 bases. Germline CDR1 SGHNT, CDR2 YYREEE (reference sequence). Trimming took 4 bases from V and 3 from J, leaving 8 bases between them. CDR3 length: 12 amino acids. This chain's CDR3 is CASSPDSYEQYF. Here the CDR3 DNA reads TGTGCCAGCAGCCCGGACAGCTACGAGCAGTACTTC.

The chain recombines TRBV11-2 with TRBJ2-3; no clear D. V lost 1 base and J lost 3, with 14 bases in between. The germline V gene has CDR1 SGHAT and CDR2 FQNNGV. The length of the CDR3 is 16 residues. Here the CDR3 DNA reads TGTGCCAGCAGCTTAGGGCGGCTACTATCGACAGATACGCAGTATTTT. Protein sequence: CASSLGRLLSTDTQYF.

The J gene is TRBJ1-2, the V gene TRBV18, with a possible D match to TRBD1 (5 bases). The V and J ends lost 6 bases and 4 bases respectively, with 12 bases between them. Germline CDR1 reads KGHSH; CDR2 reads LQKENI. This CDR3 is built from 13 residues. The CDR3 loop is CASSTLGVYGYTF. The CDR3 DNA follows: TGTGCCAGCTCGACCCTAGGGGTCTATGGCTACACCTTC.

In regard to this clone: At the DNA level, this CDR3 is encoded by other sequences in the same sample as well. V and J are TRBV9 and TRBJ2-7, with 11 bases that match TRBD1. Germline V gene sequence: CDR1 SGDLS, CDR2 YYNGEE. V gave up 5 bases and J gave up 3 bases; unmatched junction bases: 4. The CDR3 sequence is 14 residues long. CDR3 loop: CASSAGTGGYEQYF. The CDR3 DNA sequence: TGTGCCAGCAGTGCCGGGACAGGGGGCTACGAGCAGTACTTC.

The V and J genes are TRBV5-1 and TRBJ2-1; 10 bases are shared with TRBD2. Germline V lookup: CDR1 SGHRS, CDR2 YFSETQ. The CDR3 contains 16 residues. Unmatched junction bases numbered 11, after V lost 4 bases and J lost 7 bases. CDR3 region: CASSPPLAGEVNEQFF. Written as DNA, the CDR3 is TGCGCCAGCAGCCCCCCCCTAGCGGGAGAAGTAAATGAGCAGTTCTTC.

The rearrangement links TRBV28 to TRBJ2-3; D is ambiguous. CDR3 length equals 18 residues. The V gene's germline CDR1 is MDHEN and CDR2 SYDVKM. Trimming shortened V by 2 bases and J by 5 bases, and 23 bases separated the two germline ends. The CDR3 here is CASSLLNQDGVWLDTQYF. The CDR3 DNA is TGTGCCAGCAGTTTACTAAACCAGGATGGCGTGTGGTTAGATACGCAGTATTTT.

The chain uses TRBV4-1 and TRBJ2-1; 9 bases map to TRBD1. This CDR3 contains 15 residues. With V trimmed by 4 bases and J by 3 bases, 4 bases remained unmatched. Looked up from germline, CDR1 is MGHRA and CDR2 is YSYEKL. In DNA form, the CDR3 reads TGCGCCAGCAGCCCCCGGGACAGGGACTACAATGAGCAGTTCTTC. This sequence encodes CASSPRDRDYNEQFF.